The TCR beta chain described here comes from a study of T-cell memory formation after mild COVID-19. Study context: Largely, TCR clusters stayed within a single donor.

This clonotype was counted between two and nine times. V shed 3 bases and J shed 2 bases, with 14 bases lying between them. The CDR3 has 15 amino acids. Germline V CDR1 and CDR2: LGHNA, YSLEER. Constant-segment primers and 5'RACE yielded cDNA libraries for TCR alpha and TCR beta, each carrying sample barcodes and UMIs. MiXCR was run by TCRdb on the 5' RACE reads, yielding one entry per CDR3 protein. The table lists 400,000 or so distinct CDR3 sequences, 15% to 20% of them singletons. The specimen was PBMCs or a T cell subset sorted from them (not recorded which). This TCR was sampled from an adult woman who had mild COVID-19 (a few samples of this study predate the infection). Cell type and time point are not known. This chain connects TRBV4-3 to TRBJ2-7; D call uncertain. The CDR3 reads CASSQGHLGPYEQYF. In nucleotides, the CDR3 is TGCGCCAGCAGCCAGGGCCATCTCGGCCCCTACGAGCAGTACTTC.